This T cell receptor beta chain stems from a study of CD8+ T cells in alopecia areata. About the research overall: Severity among treated patients was scored by the percentage of scalp area affected.

This sample's treatment: oral pan-JAK inhibitor, 5-10 mg twice daily. As part of sample collection, lesional scalp punch biopsies and peripheral blood were taken from alopecia areata patients. A FACSAria was used to sort CD4+ and CD8+ T cells. These cells came from PBMCs. Trimming removed 4 bases at V and 2 bases at J, with 20 bases between. Germline values: CDR1 SGDLS, CDR2 YYNGEE. The CDR3 runs 17 residues. Once RNA had been extracted, it was reverse transcribed into cDNA to act as the sequencing template. Produced via immunoSEQ multiplex PCR; TCRdb's table is partial and in-frame only. Of fewer than 150,000 clones in the sample, roughly four fifths are singletons; the top ten hold approximately 25%. The table lists this clone with a few counts.

The rearrangement joins TRBV9 to TRBJ2-3; D may be TRBD1 or TRBD2 (5 bases each). The sequences come from CD8+ T cells sorted from blood, collected at week 4, from a patient treated with tofacitinib. The receptor was isolated from a human donor with alopecia areata. Here the CDR3 reads CASSLGVALGTTDTQYF. The CDR3, as DNA: TGTGCCAGCAGCTTAGGGGTGGCACTAGGAACCACAGATACGCAGTATTTT.